Sequencing of this T cell receptor (beta chain) was carried out in a study of blood T cell repertoires in COVID-19. On the study more broadly: Sites in the United States, Italy and Spain provided acute and convalescent COVID-19 samples.

Clones were read by immunoSEQ multiplex PCR, and TCRdb kept only the in-frame ones, dropping some. The data hold about 100,000 clones, with more than 75% observed a single time. The ends lost 6 bases at V and 3 bases at J; junction bases unmatched: 6. Germline CDR1 is MNHEY and CDR2 is SVGAGI. The CDR3 loop spans 14 amino acids. Sequenced material: peripheral blood. The V gene is TRBV6-5, the J gene TRBJ1-2, with 8 bases fitting TRBD1. The TCR comes from a human donor in a cohort sampled during active COVID-19. The CDR3 DNA reads TGTGCCAGCAGCACAGACAGGGGAGACTATGGCTACACCTTC. It encodes CASSTDRGDYGYTF.